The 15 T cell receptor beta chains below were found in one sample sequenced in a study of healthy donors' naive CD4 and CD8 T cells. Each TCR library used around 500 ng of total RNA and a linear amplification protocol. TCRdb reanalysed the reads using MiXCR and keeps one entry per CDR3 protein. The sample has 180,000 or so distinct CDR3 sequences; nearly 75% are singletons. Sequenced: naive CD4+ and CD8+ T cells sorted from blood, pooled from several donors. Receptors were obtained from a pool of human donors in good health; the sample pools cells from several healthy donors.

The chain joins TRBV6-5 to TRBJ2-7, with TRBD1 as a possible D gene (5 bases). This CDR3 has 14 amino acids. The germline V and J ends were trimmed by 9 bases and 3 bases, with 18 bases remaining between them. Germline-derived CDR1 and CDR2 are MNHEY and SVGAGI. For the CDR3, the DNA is TGTGCCAGTCGAGTGGGGCTAGTCGGCTACGAGCAGTACTTC. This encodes CASRVGLVGYEQYF.

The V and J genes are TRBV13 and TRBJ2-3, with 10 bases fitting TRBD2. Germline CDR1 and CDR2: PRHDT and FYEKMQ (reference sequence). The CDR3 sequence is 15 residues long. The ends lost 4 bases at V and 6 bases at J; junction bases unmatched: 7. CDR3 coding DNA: TGTGCCAGCAGCTCCCTAGCGGGAGTCCAGGATACGCAGTATTTT. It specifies CASSSLAGVQDTQYF.

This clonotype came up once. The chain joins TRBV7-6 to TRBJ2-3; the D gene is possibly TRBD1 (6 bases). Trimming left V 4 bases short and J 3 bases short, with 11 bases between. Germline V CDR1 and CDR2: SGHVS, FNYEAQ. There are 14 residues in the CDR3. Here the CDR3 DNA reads TGTGCCAGCAGCTACGAACAGGGTACAGATACGCAGTATTTT. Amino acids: CASSYEQGTDTQYF.

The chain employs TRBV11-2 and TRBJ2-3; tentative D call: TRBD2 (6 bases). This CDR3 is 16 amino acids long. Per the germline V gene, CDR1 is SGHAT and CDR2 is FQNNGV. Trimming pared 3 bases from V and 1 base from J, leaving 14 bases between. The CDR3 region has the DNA TGTGCCAGCAGCTTCCTAGCGCGTCCTGGCACAGATACGCAGTATTTT. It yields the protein CASSFLARPGTDTQYF.

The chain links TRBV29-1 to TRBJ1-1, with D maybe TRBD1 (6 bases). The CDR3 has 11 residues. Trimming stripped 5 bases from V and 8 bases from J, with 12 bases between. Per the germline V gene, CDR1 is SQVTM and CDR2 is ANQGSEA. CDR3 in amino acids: CSVTGQPEAFF. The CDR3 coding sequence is TGCAGCGTTACCGGACAGCCGGAAGCTTTCTTT.

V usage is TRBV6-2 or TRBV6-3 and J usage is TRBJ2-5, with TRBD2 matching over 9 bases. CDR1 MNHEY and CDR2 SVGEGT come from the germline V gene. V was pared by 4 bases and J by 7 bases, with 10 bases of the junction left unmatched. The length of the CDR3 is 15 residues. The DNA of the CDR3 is TGTGCCAGCAGTTCCCAGACTAGCGGCCAATGGACCCAGTACTTC. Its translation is CASSSQTSGQWTQYF.

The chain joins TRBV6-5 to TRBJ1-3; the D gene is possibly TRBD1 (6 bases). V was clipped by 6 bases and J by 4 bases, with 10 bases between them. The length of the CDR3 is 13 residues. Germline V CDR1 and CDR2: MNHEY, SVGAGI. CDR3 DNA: TGTGCCAGCAGGTTGACAGGAGGAAACACCATATATTTT. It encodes CASRLTGGNTIYF.

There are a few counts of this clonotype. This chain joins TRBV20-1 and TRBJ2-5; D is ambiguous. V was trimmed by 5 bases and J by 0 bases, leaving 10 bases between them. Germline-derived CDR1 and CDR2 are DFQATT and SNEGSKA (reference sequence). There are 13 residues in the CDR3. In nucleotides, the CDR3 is TGCAGTGCTGGACCGACGTACCAAGAGACCCAGTACTTC. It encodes CSAGPTYQETQYF.

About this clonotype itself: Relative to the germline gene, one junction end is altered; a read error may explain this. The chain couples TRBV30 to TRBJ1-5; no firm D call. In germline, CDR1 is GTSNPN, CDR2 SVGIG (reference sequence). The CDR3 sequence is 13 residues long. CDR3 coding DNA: TGTGCCTGGAGTGTAAAGCGAGATCAGCCCCAACATTTT. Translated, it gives CAWSVKRDQPQHF.

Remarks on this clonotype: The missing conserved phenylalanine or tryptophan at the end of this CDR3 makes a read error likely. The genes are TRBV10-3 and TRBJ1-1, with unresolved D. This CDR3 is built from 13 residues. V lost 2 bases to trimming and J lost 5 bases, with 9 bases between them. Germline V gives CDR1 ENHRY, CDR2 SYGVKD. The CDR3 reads CAISEVGNTEAFL. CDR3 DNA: TGTGCCATCAGTGAGGTCGGGAATACTGAAGCTTTCCTT.

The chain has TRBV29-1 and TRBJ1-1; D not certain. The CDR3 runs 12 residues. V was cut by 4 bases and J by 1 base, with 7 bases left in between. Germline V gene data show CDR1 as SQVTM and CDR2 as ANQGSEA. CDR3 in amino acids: CSVVSGNTEAFF. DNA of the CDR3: TGCAGCGTTGTGTCAGGGAACACTGAAGCTTTCTTT.

CDR3 amino acids: CASTSLAGAVEQYF. DNA of the CDR3: TGTGCCAGCACCTCGCTAGCGGGAGCTGTCGAGCAGTACTTC. The chain carries TRBV12-3 or TRBV12-4 and TRBJ2-7; 10 bases agree with TRBD2. This CDR3 region has 14 residues. V trimming: 7 bases; J trimming: 6 bases; junction bases outside the gene matches: 9.

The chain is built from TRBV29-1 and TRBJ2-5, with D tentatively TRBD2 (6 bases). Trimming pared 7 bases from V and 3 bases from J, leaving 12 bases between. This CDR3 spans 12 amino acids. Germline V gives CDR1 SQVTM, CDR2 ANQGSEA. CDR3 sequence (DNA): TGCAGCGCGGGAGCTAGAGAAGAGACCCAGTACTTC. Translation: CSAGAREETQYF. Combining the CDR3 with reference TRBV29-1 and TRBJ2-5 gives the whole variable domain SAVISQKPSRDICQRGTSLTIQCQVDSQVTMMFWYRQQPGQSLTLIATANQGSEATYESGFVIDKFPISRPNLTFSTLTVSNMSPEDSSIYLCSAGAREETQYFGPGTRLLVL.

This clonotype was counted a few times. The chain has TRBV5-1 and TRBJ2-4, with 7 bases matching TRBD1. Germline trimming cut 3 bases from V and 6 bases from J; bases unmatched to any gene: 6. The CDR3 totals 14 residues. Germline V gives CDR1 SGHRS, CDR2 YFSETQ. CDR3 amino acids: CASSSQRQGNIQYF. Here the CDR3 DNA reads TGCGCCAGCAGCTCACAGCGACAGGGAAACATTCAGTACTTC.

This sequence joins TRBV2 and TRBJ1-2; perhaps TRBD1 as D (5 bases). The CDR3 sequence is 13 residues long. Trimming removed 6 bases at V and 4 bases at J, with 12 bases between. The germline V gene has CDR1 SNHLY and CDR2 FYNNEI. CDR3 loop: CASSDPGGYGYTF. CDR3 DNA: TGTGCCAGCAGCGACCCCGGGGGCTATGGCTACACCTTC.